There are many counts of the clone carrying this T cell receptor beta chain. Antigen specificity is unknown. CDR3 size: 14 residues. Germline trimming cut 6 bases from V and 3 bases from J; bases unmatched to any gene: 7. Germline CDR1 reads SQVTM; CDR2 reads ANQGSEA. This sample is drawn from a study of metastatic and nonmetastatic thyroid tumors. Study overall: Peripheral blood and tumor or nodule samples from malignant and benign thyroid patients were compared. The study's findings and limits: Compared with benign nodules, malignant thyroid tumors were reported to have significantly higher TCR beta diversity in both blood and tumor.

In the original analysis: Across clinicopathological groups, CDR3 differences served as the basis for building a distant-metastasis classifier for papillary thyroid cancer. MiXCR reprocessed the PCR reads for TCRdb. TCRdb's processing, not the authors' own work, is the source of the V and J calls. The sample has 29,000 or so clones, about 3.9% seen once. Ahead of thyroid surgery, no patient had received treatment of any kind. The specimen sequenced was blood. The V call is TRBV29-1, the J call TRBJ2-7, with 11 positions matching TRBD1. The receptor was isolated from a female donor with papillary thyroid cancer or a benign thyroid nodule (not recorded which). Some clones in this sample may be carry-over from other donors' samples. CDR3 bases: TGCAGCGTAAAGGGACAGGGGGGGAACTACGAGCAGTACTTC. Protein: CSVKGQGGNYEQYF.